These 30 T cell receptor beta chains share one sample of origin, sequenced in a study of blood T cells in healthy people across ages. A sample-barcoded 5' primer and a J-beta primer mix were used in a second PCR of roughly 7 to 12 cycles. MiXCR, run by TCRdb on the 5' RACE reads, gives a single entry per CDR3 protein. The sample includes 2 million or so distinct CDR3 sequences, about 50% of them seen just once. Sequencing was carried out using blood. These receptors all stem from a woman in her thirties or forties in good health.

This clonotype was found a few times. CDR3 region: CASSQDLMIGNSEQYF. The CDR3 DNA follows: TGCGCCAGCAGCCAAGATCTTATGATTGGGAACTCCGAGCAGTACTTC. The chain uses TRBV4-3 and TRBJ2-4; D remains unclear. Near its end, the DNA agrees better with TRBJ2-7, so the J call may be wrong. CDR3 size: 16 residues. Germline loops: CDR1 LGHNA, CDR2 YSLEER.

The chain carries TRBV5-6 and TRBJ1-5, with D possibly TRBD1 on 6 matching bases. Trimming left V 3 bases short and J 4 bases short, with 23 bases between. Germline CDR1 is SGHDT and CDR2 is YYEEEE. The CDR3 totals 18 residues. The CDR3 coding sequence is TGTGCCAGCAGCTCCCTCCGATGGAGGGGGGATCCGAATCAGCCCCAGCATTTT. Amino acid sequence: CASSSLRWRGDPNQPQHF.

The chain recombines TRBV20-1 with TRBJ2-7, with 7 bases that match TRBD2. CDR1 and CDR2 from the germline V gene are DFQATT and SNEGSKA (reference sequence). Losses at the gene ends were 6 bases for V and 6 bases for J; bases not matched to a gene: 11. This CDR3 is built from 13 residues. CDR3 sequence (DNA): TGCAGTGCACCGCCAAGGGGAGGGATCGAGCAGTACTTC. Encoded protein: CSAPPRGGIEQYF.

This clonotype appeared once. The chain is built from TRBV9 and TRBJ2-3; TRBD1 matches 7 bases. The CDR3 contains 15 residues. Germline CDR1 SGDLS, CDR2 YYNGEE. V dropped 4 bases and J dropped 3; count of bases not matched to a gene: 8. This chain's CDR3 is CASSYDREKTDTQYF. DNA for the CDR3: TGTGCCAGCAGCTACGACAGGGAAAAGACAGATACGCAGTATTTT.

The J gene is TRBJ1-1, the V gene TRBV6-6; 9 nucleotides agree with TRBD1. Germline values: CDR1 MNHNY, CDR2 SVGAGI (reference sequence). With V trimmed by 7 bases and J by 8 bases, 20 bases remained unmatched. The CDR3 runs to 17 residues. CDR3 loop: CASNYRGDRANSLEAFF. In DNA form, the CDR3 reads TGTGCCAGCAATTATAGAGGGGACAGGGCGAATTCTCTAGAAGCTTTCTTT.

The gene calls are TRBV6-5 and TRBJ2-1; D unclear. V dropped 2 bases and J dropped 8 bases, with 13 bases sitting between them. The CDR3 extends over 14 amino acids. The V gene's germline CDR1 is MNHEY and CDR2 SVGAGI. CDR3 nucleotide sequence: TGTGCCAGCAGTTACGGGATTTTCGTTGATGAGCAGTTCTTC. It is translated as CASSYGIFVDEQFF.

On this clonotype itself: An end of the junction does not agree with germline; a read error may underlie this. The chain joins TRBV7-9 to TRBJ2-2, with a weak D call TRBD1 (6 bases). CDR1 and CDR2 from the germline V gene are SEHNR and FQNEAQ (reference sequence). There are 12 residues in the CDR3. The CDR3 reads CANSDRKGELFF. In nucleotides, the CDR3 is TGTGCCAACAGCGACAGGAAGGGGGAGCTGTTTTTT. The entire variable domain, with the rest obtained from reference TRBV7-9 and TRBJ2-2, is as follows: DTGVSQNPRHKITKRGQNVTFRCDPISEHNRLYWYRQTLGQGPEFLTYFQNEAQLEKSRLLSDRFSAERPKGSFSTLEIQRTEQGDSAMYLCANSDRKGELFFGEGSRLTVL.

The chain recombines TRBV7-2 with TRBJ1-5, with D unresolved. Germline CDR1 SGHTA, CDR2 FQGNSA. Trimming took off 4 bases at V and 2 bases at J, with 9 bases between the two ends. This CDR3 is 14 amino acids long. CDR3 coding DNA: TGTGCCAGCAGCTCGGACGCACGCAATCAGCCCCAGCATTTT. Translated: CASSSDARNQPQHF.

The chain has TRBV7-6 and TRBJ2-4; 8 bases fit TRBD1. Matching the DNA end better, TRBJ2-5 makes the J call doubtful. CDR3 size: 16 residues. The V gene's germline CDR1 is SGHVS and CDR2 FNYEAQ. The CDR3 DNA reads TGTGCCAGCAGCTCCCTACGGACAGGGAACCAAGAGACCCAGTACTTC. The encoded protein is CASSSLRTGNQETQYF.

This chain uses TRBV15 with TRBJ2-1; perhaps TRBD2 as D (6 bases). Between the trimmed V and J ends, which lost 1 base and 5 bases, there was a span of 15 bases. The CDR3 contains 16 residues. Germline V gene sequence: CDR1 LNHNV, CDR2 YYDKDF (reference sequence). CDR3 in DNA: TGTGCCACCAGCAGAGGCCGTCGGAGGGGCGACAATGAGCAGTTCTTC. It codes for CATSRGRRRGDNEQFF. Full variable domain (missing parts from reference TRBV15 and TRBJ2-1): DAMVIQNPRYQVTQFGKPVTLSCSQTLNHNVMYWYQQKSSQAPKLLFHYYDKDFNNEADTPDNFQSRRPNTSFCFLDIRSPGLGDTAMYLCATSRGRRRGDNEQFFGPGTRLTVL.

This clonotype has only one observation. The chain links TRBV4-3 to TRBJ2-3, with D possibly being TRBD2 (5 bases). Per the germline V gene, CDR1 is LGHNA and CDR2 is YSLEER. This CDR3 is built from 15 residues. V lost 4 bases, J lost 4 bases, and 15 bases lay in between. The CDR3 here is CASSPGPGRPDTQYF. The CDR3, as DNA: TGCGCCAGCAGCCCCGGGCCGGGGAGACCAGATACGCAGTATTTT.

The chain has TRBV16 and TRBJ2-1; D ambiguous. The CDR3 spans 16 residues. Trimming cost V 0 bases and J 7 bases, with 16 bases left between them. Germline-derived CDR1 and CDR2 are KGHSY and FQNENV. CDR3 sequence: CASSQSVANPKNEQFF. The DNA of the CDR3 is TGTGCCAGCAGCCAATCCGTTGCGAACCCTAAAAATGAGCAGTTCTTC.

The V gene is TRBV6-2 or TRBV6-3, the J gene TRBJ1-2; TRBD1 matches at 7 bases. Germline V gene sequence: CDR1 MNHEY, CDR2 SVGEGT. Unmatched junction bases numbered 8, after V lost 7 bases and J lost 3 bases. The length of the CDR3 is 14 residues. The CDR3 reads CASTYGTADYGYTF. CDR3 in DNA: TGTGCCAGCACCTACGGGACAGCCGACTATGGCTACACCTTC.

The table lists this clonotype with a few counts. The chain couples TRBV13 to TRBJ1-2, with D perhaps matching TRBD1 (5 bases). The V gene lost 0 bases and the J gene lost 11 bases, with 10 bases spanning the gap. Germline CDR1 and CDR2: PRHDT and FYEKMQ (reference sequence). The CDR3 extends over 12 amino acids. The CDR3 coding sequence is TGTGCCAGCAGCTTAGGGACAGCACGATACACCTTC. Translation gives CASSLGTARYTF.

The rearrangement links TRBV4-3 to TRBJ2-1; 7 bases are shared with TRBD2. Germline values: CDR1 LGHNA, CDR2 YSLEER. The CDR3 sequence is 17 residues long. V was pared by 4 bases and J by 6 bases, with 15 bases of the junction left unmatched. CDR3 sequence reads: CASSRLGSGDWVNEQFF. In nucleotides, the CDR3 is TGCGCCAGCAGCCGCTTGGGGAGCGGGGACTGGGTCAATGAGCAGTTCTTC.

Details on this clonotype: One junction end disagrees with the germline gene, perhaps due to a read error. The CDR3 spells CAGSSSGLAPGVETQYF. For the CDR3, the DNA is TGTGCCGGCAGTTCCTCCGGACTAGCGCCGGGCGTAGAGACCCAGTACTTC. This sequence joins TRBV27 and TRBJ2-4; 9 bases are shared with TRBD2. The J call could be wrong; TRBJ2-5 is a better fit for the DNA end. The CDR3 sequence is 17 residues long. Per the germline V gene, CDR1 is MNHEY and CDR2 is SMNVEV (reference sequence).

The chain couples TRBV20-1 to TRBJ2-3, with 8 bases lining up with TRBD2. Germline CDR1 and CDR2: DFQATT and SNEGSKA (reference sequence). The CDR3 is made up of 15 amino acids. V lost 0 bases to trimming and J lost 4 bases; unmatched junction nucleotides: 6. CDR3 region: CSARDQSGGPDTQYF. The CDR3 DNA follows: TGCAGTGCTAGAGATCAGAGCGGGGGCCCAGATACGCAGTATTTT.

V gene TRBV28 combines with J gene TRBJ2-3; 9 bases line up with TRBD1. The germline V gene has CDR1 MDHEN and CDR2 SYDVKM. The V gene end was trimmed by 5 bases and the J gene end by 5 bases; junction bases not matched to a gene: 11. The CDR3 is 16 amino acids. The CDR3 sequence: CASSPPGQGIRDTQYF. The CDR3 coding sequence is TGTGCCAGCAGTCCCCCGGGACAGGGCATAAGAGATACGCAGTATTTT.

The chain carries TRBV2 and TRBJ2-3; 10 nucleotides agree with TRBD1. Germline-derived CDR1 and CDR2 are SNHLY and FYNNEI. J was trimmed by 5 bases and V by 9 bases; bases with no gene match: 2. The CDR3 totals 12 residues. Here the CDR3 DNA reads TGTGCCAGACGGGACAGGGGAGATACGCAGTATTTT. Translated, it gives CARRDRGDTQYF.

This clonotype showed up just a few times. The rearrangement uses TRBV29-1 and TRBJ1-1, with TRBD1 identical over 9 bases. This CDR3 comprises 14 residues. CDR1 and CDR2 (germline): SQVTM, ANQGSEA. V dropped 3 bases and J dropped 7; count of bases not matched to a gene: 9. The CDR3 bases are TGCAGCGTTGAGTCACAACAGGGGGCGAATGAAGCTTTCTTT. Protein sequence: CSVESQQGANEAFF.

This chain links TRBV12-3 or TRBV12-4 with TRBJ2-3; D unclear. The CDR3 runs to 12 residues. V lost 5 bases, J lost 8 bases, and 11 bases lay in between. CDR3 protein: CASSPNEGTQYF. The CDR3 coding sequence is TGTGCCAGCAGTCCAAATGAAGGTACGCAGTATTTT.

Concerning this clonotype itself: Relative to the germline gene, one junction end is altered; a read error may explain this. The chain carries TRBV29-1 and TRBJ2-5; D perhaps matches TRBD2 (5 bases). Germline lookup yields CDR1 SQVTM and CDR2 ANQGSEA. The CDR3 runs 14 residues. CDR3 residues: CSVEGSKTRETRYF. The CDR3 nucleotides read TGCAGCGTTGAGGGGTCGAAAACGAGGGAGACCCGGTACTTC. Full variable domain (rest looked up from reference TRBV29-1 and TRBJ2-5): SAVISQKPSRDICQRGTSLTIQCQVDSQVTMMFWYRQQPGQSLTLIATANQGSEATYESGFVIDKFPISRPNLTFSTLTVSNMSPEDSSIYLCSVEGSKTRETRYFGPGTRLLVL.

The V and J genes are TRBV10-3 and TRBJ1-1, with 7 nucleotides matching TRBD1. Germline CDR1 and CDR2: ENHRY and SYGVKD. This CDR3 has 11 residues. V lost 10 bases to trimming and J lost 10 bases; unmatched junction nucleotides: 9. CDR3 bases: TGTGCCACGCACGAGGGGGCGGGAGCTTTCTTT. It encodes CATHEGAGAFF.

This clonotype was observed a few times. V gene TRBV20-1 combines with J gene TRBJ2-3, with D perhaps TRBD1 or TRBD2 (6 bases each). The CDR3 length is 14 residues. V shed 3 bases and J shed 2 bases, with 12 bases lying between them. From germline, CDR1 is DFQATT and CDR2 SNEGSKA (reference sequence). The CDR3 DNA follows: TGCAGTGCTAGCAAACGGGGGCTCACAGATACGCAGTATTTT. It codes for CSASKRGLTDTQYF.

Comment on this clonotype: A read error is possible here, since a much larger clone lies one base away. The chain combines TRBV7-2 with TRBJ2-5, with TRBD2 as a possible D gene (6 bases). Trimming left V 0 bases short and J 11 bases short, with 13 bases between. This CDR3 spans 13 amino acids. Germline V CDR1 and CDR2: SGHTA, FQGNSA. CDR3 residues: CASSLARGWEQYF. Written as DNA, the CDR3 is TGTGCCAGCAGCTTAGCACGGGGGTGGGAGCAGTACTTC.

This clonotype was detected a few times. The chain employs TRBV21-1 and TRBJ2-7; the D call in the table, TRBD2, was not verified against the DNA. TRBV21-1 is annotated as a pseudogene. The CDR3 spans 15 residues. The CDR3 here is CASSRGLPSNYEQYF. DNA for the CDR3: TGTGCCAGCAGCAGGGGACTGCCCTCAAACTACGAGCAGTACTTC.

The chain is built from TRBV28 and TRBJ2-1; the match to TRBD2 covers 13 bases. The germline V gene has CDR1 MDHEN and CDR2 SYDVKM. This CDR3 contains 14 residues. The trim removed 10 bases at V and 7 bases at J, leaving 7 bases unmatched. DNA for the CDR3: TGTGCCACCCGGACTAGCGGGGGCGTAAATGAGCAGTTCTTC. Protein sequence: CATRTSGGVNEQFF.

CDR3 sequence (DNA): TGTGCCAGCGGGAATCGACGGGGGGCCCAACACAATGAGCAGTTCTTC. Its protein product is CASGNRRGAQHNEQFF. This rearrangement joins TRBV27 to TRBJ2-1, with D possibly TRBD2 on 7 matching bases. The CDR3 contains 16 residues. V was trimmed by 8 bases and J by 5 bases, leaving 22 bases between them. Per the germline V gene, CDR1 is MNHEY and CDR2 is SMNVEV (reference sequence).

J is TRBJ1-2 and V is TRBV28, with D possibly matching TRBD1 (5 bases). The germline gives CDR1 MDHEN, CDR2 SYDVKM. The CDR3 extends over 13 amino acids. Trimming pared 7 bases from V and 8 bases from J, leaving 17 bases between. The CDR3 loop reads CASITQGGYGYTF. The CDR3 DNA reads TGTGCCAGCATCACCCAGGGAGGGTACGGCTACACCTTC.

This clonotype has a handful of counts. This chain connects TRBV10-3 to TRBJ2-7; 9 bases map to TRBD2. The CDR3 is 15 amino acids. Germline CDR1 and CDR2: ENHRY and SYGVKD. J was trimmed by 2 bases and V by 5 bases; bases with no gene match: 7. CDR3 DNA sequence: TGTGCCATCAGTATAAGCGGGGGGTTAACCTACGAGCAGTACTTC. It yields the protein CAISISGGLTYEQYF.